A single sample gave rise to the 23 T cell receptor beta chains below, sequenced in a study of blood T cell repertoires in COVID-19. Clones were read by immunoSEQ multiplex PCR, and TCRdb kept only the in-frame ones, dropping some. The table records more than 400,000 clones, about nine tenths of them present only once. Sequenced sample: PBMCs or T cells enriched from blood (not recorded which). All receptors come from a woman aged 18-35 years who had recovered from COVID-19.

The V call is TRBV10-3, the J call TRBJ1-5, with D possibly matching TRBD1 (5 bases). V was pared by 8 bases and J by 5 bases, with 13 bases between. Per the germline V gene, CDR1 is ENHRY and CDR2 is SYGVKD. This CDR3 contains 13 residues. CDR3 sequence (DNA): TGTGCCATCTGGGGAGGGGCGGATCAGCCCCAGCATTTT. As protein: CAIWGGADQPQHF.

CDR3 in amino acids: CASHDRTTGELFF. CDR3 bases: TGTGCCAGCCACGACAGAACTACCGGGGAGCTGTTTTTT. The chain links TRBV18 to TRBJ2-2, with D tentatively TRBD1 (5 bases). The CDR3 is 13 residues long. Trimming stripped 8 bases from V and 5 bases from J, with 12 bases between. Germline V gene sequence: CDR1 KGHSH, CDR2 LQKENI.

The rearrangement uses TRBV24-1 and TRBJ2-7; 10 bases map to TRBD1. Germline CDR1 KGHDR, CDR2 SFDVKD. V gave up 4 bases and J gave up 5 bases; unmatched junction bases: 10. The CDR3 contains 16 residues. Written as DNA, the CDR3 is TGTGCCACCAGTGACCTCGGACAGGGGGGTCGAGACGAGCAGTACTTC. This codes for CATSDLGQGGRDEQYF.

The chain combines TRBV5-4 with TRBJ2-3; maybe TRBD2 (6 bases). The length of the CDR3 is 12 residues. Germline CDR1 reads SGHNT; CDR2 reads YYREEE (reference sequence). V gave up 6 bases and J gave up 8 bases, with 13 bases separating them. CDR3 sequence reads: CASTSGAGTQYF. In DNA, the CDR3 is TGTGCCAGCACCTCGGGAGCCGGTACGCAGTATTTT.

The chain uses TRBV29-1 and TRBJ1-5; 9 bases align to TRBD1. The CDR3 spans 14 residues. V lost 6 bases and J lost 2; bases outside the gene matches: 5. The germline V gene encodes CDR1 SQVTM and CDR2 ANQGSEA. The CDR3 DNA follows: TGCAGCGTGATGGACAGGGGAGGCAATCAGCCCCAGCATTTT. Translation gives CSVMDRGGNQPQHF.

The chain combines TRBV12-3 or TRBV12-4 with TRBJ2-4; TRBD2 matches 7 bases. Germline trimming cut 6 bases from V and 9 bases from J; bases unmatched to any gene: 5. CDR3 length: 12 residues. The CDR3 protein is CASSSREGIQYF. CDR3 nucleotides: TGTGCCAGCAGCTCCAGGGAGGGCATTCAGTACTTC.

The V call is TRBV18, the J call TRBJ2-7, with TRBD1 identical over 10 bases. The CDR3 is 15 residues long. From germline, CDR1 is KGHSH and CDR2 LQKENI. After removal of 4 bases from V and 2 bases from J, the junction contained 5 bases not matched to a gene. The CDR3 nucleotides are TGTGCCAGCTCACTAGAAGGGACAGGGGCCTACGAGCAGTACTTC. Its translation is CASSLEGTGAYEQYF.

The CDR3 region has the DNA TGTGCCTGGACAGGCCGTAAGACAGGGGGTGATATGGGCTACACCTTC. This encodes CAWTGRKTGGDMGYTF. The V call is TRBV30, the J call TRBJ1-2, with TRBD1 matching 9 bases. Germline V gene sequence: CDR1 GTSNPN, CDR2 SVGIG (reference sequence). The CDR3 spans 16 residues. Losses at the gene ends were 4 bases for V and 8 bases for J; bases not matched to a gene: 17.

This chain connects TRBV5-6 to TRBJ2-1; tentatively, D is TRBD2 (6 bases). The length of the CDR3 is 15 residues. CDR1 and CDR2 from the germline V gene are SGHDT and YYEEEE. V was cut by 3 bases and J by 4 bases, with 14 bases left in between. CDR3: CASSWGLPNYNEQFF. For the CDR3, the DNA is TGTGCCAGCAGCTGGGGACTCCCCAATTACAATGAGCAGTTCTTC.

V is TRBV28 and J is TRBJ2-1, with 12 bases identical to TRBD2. In germline, CDR1 is MDHEN, CDR2 SYDVKM. V lost 1 base and J lost 8; bases outside the gene matches: 6. The CDR3 totals 16 residues. The CDR3 coding sequence is TGTGCCAGCAGTTTATCCCTAGCGGGGGGGCCGGATGAGCAGTTCTTC. Translation gives CASSLSLAGGPDEQFF.

The chain is built from TRBV5-4 and TRBJ2-6; 10 bases are shared with TRBD1. The germline CDR1 and CDR2 sequences are SGHNT and YYREEE (reference sequence). V dropped 2 bases and J dropped 3; count of bases not matched to a gene: 11. This CDR3 region has 19 residues. DNA of the CDR3: TGTGCCAGCAGCTTCGACCCGACAGGGGGCTTAAGTGGGGCCAACGTCCTGACTTTC. It codes for CASSFDPTGGLSGANVLTF.

The chain employs TRBV6-5 and TRBJ2-7; D might be TRBD1 (6 bases). CDR3 length: 11 residues. Germline lookup yields CDR1 MNHEY and CDR2 SVGAGI. Trimming pared 5 bases from V and 7 bases from J, leaving 9 bases between. The CDR3, as DNA: TGTGCCAGCAGTACAGGGTCAGAGCAGTACTTC. Amino acid sequence: CASSTGSEQYF.

The V call is TRBV11-2, the J call TRBJ1-2; 10 nucleotides line up with TRBD1. With 5 bases clipped from V and 4 bases from J, the junction kept 4 bases outside the gene matches. This CDR3 is built from 14 residues. From germline, CDR1 is SGHAT and CDR2 FQNNGV. CDR3 sequence (DNA): TGTGCCAGCAGCCCGGGACAGGGGAGCTATGGCTACACCTTC. Amino acids: CASSPGQGSYGYTF.

V usage is TRBV6-6 and J usage is TRBJ1-5, with D tentatively TRBD1 (5 bases). CDR3 length: 14 residues. Looked up from germline, CDR1 is MNHNY and CDR2 is SVGAGI (reference sequence). Trimming left V 4 bases short and J 3 bases short, with 10 bases between. The CDR3 nucleotides read TGTGCCAGCAGTTCCCGACAGCCCAATCAGCCCCAGCATTTT. This codes for CASSSRQPNQPQHF.

V usage is TRBV5-1 and J usage is TRBJ1-1, with D perhaps TRBD1 (6 bases). V gave up 1 base and J gave up 0 bases, with 13 bases separating them. The CDR3 runs to 16 residues. Germline V gene data show CDR1 as SGHRS and CDR2 as YFSETQ. CDR3 DNA sequence: TGCGCCAGCAGCTTGTGGGATGGGGGCATGAACACTGAAGCTTTCTTT. Translation gives CASSLWDGGMNTEAFF. Using reference TRBV5-1 and TRBJ1-1 for the parts outside the CDR3, the full variable domain is KAGVTQTPRYLIKTRGQQVTLSCSPISGHRSVSWYQQTPGQGLQFLFEYFSETQRNKGNFPGRFSGRQFSNSRSEMNVSTLELGDSALYLCASSLWDGGMNTEAFFGQGTRLTVV.

The rearrangement links TRBV5-1 to TRBJ1-1; possible D gene TRBD1, 5 bases. Germline assignment: CDR1 SGHRS and CDR2 YFSETQ. V shed 2 bases and J shed 3 bases, with 20 bases lying between them. The CDR3 has 17 amino acids. CDR3 region: CASSFYRGINMDTEAFF. The DNA of the CDR3 is TGCGCCAGCAGCTTCTATCGGGGGATTAATATGGACACTGAAGCTTTCTTT. Together with reference TRBV5-1 and TRBJ1-1, the CDR3 gives the full variable domain: KAGVTQTPRYLIKTRGQQVTLSCSPISGHRSVSWYQQTPGQGLQFLFEYFSETQRNKGNFPGRFSGRQFSNSRSEMNVSTLELGDSALYLCASSFYRGINMDTEAFFGQGTRLTVV.

The chain uses TRBV19 and TRBJ1-2; D gene unclear. This CDR3 has 12 amino acids. V dropped 3 bases and J dropped 2 bases, with 4 bases sitting between them. CDR1 and CDR2 (germline): LNHDA, SQIVND (reference sequence). The CDR3 nucleotides are TGTGCCAGTAGTATGAGAAACTATGGCTACACCTTC. The encoded protein is CASSMRNYGYTF.

The sample holds one count of this clone. The CDR3: CARARDRGNNQPQHF. DNA for the CDR3: TGCGCCAGGGCTAGGGACAGGGGTAACAATCAGCCCCAGCATTTT. The chain employs TRBV10-1 and TRBJ1-5; 10 bases fit TRBD1. CDR3 length: 15 residues. Germline V gene lookup returns CDR1 WNHNN and CDR2 SYGVQD (reference sequence). The V segment lost 9 bases and the J segment 3 bases; nucleotides outside the gene matches: 8.

The gene calls are TRBV2 and TRBJ2-6; D not certain. The V end was cut by 5 bases, the J end by 0 bases, with 5 bases between. Per the germline V gene, CDR1 is SNHLY and CDR2 is FYNNEI. The CDR3 is made up of 14 amino acids. CDR3 amino acids: CASSYTSGANVLTF. In DNA form, the CDR3 reads TGTGCCAGCAGTTACACCTCTGGGGCCAACGTCCTGACTTTC.

This clone was seen a handful of times. The CDR3 sequence: CASGLSRNTIYF. The CDR3 DNA follows: TGTGCTAGTGGTTTGAGCCGAAACACCATATATTTT. The rearrangement joins TRBV12-5 to TRBJ1-3; D remains ambiguous. From germline, CDR1 is LGHNT and CDR2 FRNRAP. This CDR3 has 12 residues. The V end was cut by 2 bases, the J end by 5 bases, with 4 bases between.

The gene calls are TRBV10-1 and TRBJ1-1, with TRBD1 identical over 10 bases. CDR1 and CDR2 from the germline V gene are WNHNN and SYGVQD (reference sequence). With 4 bases clipped from V and 3 bases from J, the junction kept 8 bases outside the gene matches. The length of the CDR3 is 16 residues. In nucleotides, the CDR3 is TGCGCCAGCAGTGCCCCCGGGACAGGGGAAGACACTGAAGCTTTCTTT. Amino acid sequence: CASSAPGTGEDTEAFF.

The V gene is TRBV7-9, the J gene TRBJ1-6; D is ambiguous. Deletions cut 1 base from V and 7 bases from J, with 2 bases between. CDR3 length: 12 residues. Germline V gene lookup returns CDR1 SEHNR and CDR2 FQNEAQ (reference sequence). Here the CDR3 reads CASSLVNSPLHF. In nucleotides, the CDR3 is TGTGCCAGCAGCTTAGTAAATTCACCCCTCCACTTT. Combining the CDR3 with reference TRBV7-9 and TRBJ1-6 gives the whole variable domain DTGVSQNPRHKITKRGQNVTFRCDPISEHNRLYWYRQTLGQGPEFLTYFQNEAQLEKSRLLSDRFSAERPKGSFSTLEIQRTEQGDSAMYLCASSLVNSPLHFGNGTRLTVT.

In its sample, this clone was seen a few times. Other DNA sequences in this sample translate to the same CDR3. The CDR3 region has the DNA TGTGCCAGCAGTTTAGGGAGGGGAGGGGGCTACACCTTC. Protein product: CASSLGRGGGYTF. The genes are TRBV27 and TRBJ1-2, with D possibly being TRBD1 (5 bases). Deletions cut 2 bases from V and 8 bases from J, with 12 bases between. From germline, CDR1 is MNHEY and CDR2 SMNVEV (reference sequence). This CDR3 is 13 amino acids long.